This entry describes one TCR beta chain. Its antigen is not identified. Germline values: CDR1 SGHAT, CDR2 FQNNGV. This CDR3 comprises 15 residues. The V end lost 5 bases, the J end lost 4 bases, and 15 bases lay between the germline ends. The sample belongs to a study of shared clonotypes between healthy human individuals. Study observations and caveats: Despite large depth, rarefaction showed incomplete sorted-subset sequencing.

Clones were read by immunoSEQ multiplex PCR, and TCRdb kept only the in-frame ones, dropping some. Altogether roughly 2,500,000 clones are present, more than 85% being singletons, with the ten largest covering around 0.4%. This TCR derives from a man aged 18 to 29 in good health. Some clones in this sample may be carry-over from other donors' samples. Sequencing input: naive CD4+ T cells from PBMCs. Regarding subset: CD45RA+ positively selected. The chain links TRBV11-2 to TRBJ1-3, with D tentatively TRBD1 (6 bases). The CDR3 DNA is TGTGCCAGCAGCGCCGACAGGACGGGCGGAAACACCATATATTTT. This codes for CASSADRTGGNTIYF.